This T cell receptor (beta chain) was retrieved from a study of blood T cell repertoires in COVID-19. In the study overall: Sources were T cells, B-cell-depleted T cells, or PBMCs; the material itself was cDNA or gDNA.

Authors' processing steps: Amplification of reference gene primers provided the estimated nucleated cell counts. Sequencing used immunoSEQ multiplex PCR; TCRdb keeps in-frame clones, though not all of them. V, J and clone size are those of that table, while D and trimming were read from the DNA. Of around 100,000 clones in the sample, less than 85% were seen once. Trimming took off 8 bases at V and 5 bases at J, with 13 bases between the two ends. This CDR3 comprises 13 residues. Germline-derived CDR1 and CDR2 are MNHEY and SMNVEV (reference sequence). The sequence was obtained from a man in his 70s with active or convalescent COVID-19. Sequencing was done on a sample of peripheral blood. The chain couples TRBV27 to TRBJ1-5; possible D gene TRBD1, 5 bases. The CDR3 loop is CASSMGGDQPQHF. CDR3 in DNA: TGTGCCAGCTCTATGGGGGGGGATCAGCCCCAGCATTTT.